Listed below are T cell receptor beta chains from one sample, sequenced in a study of T cells after yellow fever vaccination. TCRdb ran MiXCR on the 5' RACE reads and lists one entry per CDR3 protein. The sample lists around 500,000 distinct CDR3 sequences; 21% were seen once. The sample was PBMCs, taken approximately 22 days after the first yellow fever vaccination. The source is a man between 18 and 35 years old who received the YFV17D yellow fever vaccine. The CDR3 runs from the conserved cysteine through the conserved F or W. Clone size is not always given. Where it is, it says once, few, many or a class for expanded clones.

V: TRBV3-1; size: -; CDR3: CASSLAGTGSLHF
V: TRBV7-8; size: few; CDR3: CASSSLGGIYNEQFF
V: TRBV30; size: -; CDR3: CAWSRGTGPGKPQHF
V: TRBV20-1; size: -; CDR3: CSADRTISYEQYF
V: TRBV4-2; size: few; CDR3: CASSQVGDGYTF
V: TRBV18; size: -; CDR3: CASSPGTGRTGELFF
V: TRBV25-1; size: -; CDR3: CASSGTGPQHF
V: TRBV4-3; size: -; CDR3: CASSQDQSGKGTSQHF
V: TRBV5-1; size: -; CDR3: CASSFEVVNTEAFF
V: TRBV3-1; size: -; CDR3: CASSLLTGNTGEMFF
V: TRBV7-2; size: -; CDR3: CASSWIELSYNEQFF
V: TRBV4-1; size: few; CDR3: CASSQDSPGGVYGYTF
V: TRBV15; size: few; CDR3: CATSRAGPRGKETQYF